This T cell receptor (beta chain) appears in the sequencing data of a study of blood T cell repertoires in COVID-19. Study summary: The study drew acute and convalescent COVID-19 samples from the United States, Italy and Spain. Nucleic acid was either cDNA or gDNA, and it came from T cells, B-cell-depleted T cells, or PBMCs.

Authors' analysis steps: It was from reference gene primer amplification that nucleated cell counts were estimated. Produced via immunoSEQ multiplex PCR; TCRdb's table is partial and in-frame only. V and J calls and clone size follow that table, whereas D and trimming were derived from the DNA. There are more than 65,000 clones in the sample; 82% occur only once, and 8.5% to 10% lies in the top ten. CDR3 length: 14 residues. Trimming cost V 4 bases and J 7 bases; bases outside gene matches: 8. Germline V gene data show CDR1 as SGHTS and CDR2 as YDEGEE. The rearrangement links TRBV5-8 to TRBJ1-1, with 9 positions matching TRBD1. Sequencing was carried out using peripheral blood. The TCR originated in a woman aged 80 or over with acute or convalescent COVID-19. The DNA of the CDR3 is TGTGCCAGCAGCATACTACAGGGGGCGATTGAAGCTTTCTTT. It translates to CASSILQGAIEAFF.